Following are 28 T cell receptor beta chains from one sample sequenced in a study of blood T cell repertoires in COVID-19. The table came from immunoSEQ multiplex PCR; TCRdb's copy has only in-frame clones and leaves some out. This table holds fewer than 250,000 clones, roughly nine tenths found once. Material for sequencing was peripheral blood. The source is a man in his forties with acute or convalescent COVID-19.

The V and J genes are TRBV7-9 and TRBJ2-7; TRBD1 matches at 7 bases. The germline gives CDR1 SEHNR, CDR2 FQNEAQ (reference sequence). This CDR3 spans 17 amino acids. The J segment lost 6 bases and the V segment lost 8 bases, leaving 22 bases of the junction unmatched. The chain's CDR3 is CASQSSQGRLGWGEQYF. In DNA form, the CDR3 reads TGTGCCAGCCAGTCTTCACAGGGGCGGTTAGGTTGGGGCGAGCAGTACTTC.

The chain carries TRBV6-6 and TRBJ1-3; D is unresolved. Germline CDR1 MNHNY, CDR2 SVGAGI (reference sequence). The CDR3 spans 14 residues. V was shortened by 4 bases and J by 3 bases, with 10 bases between the two germline ends. CDR3: CASSSVLSGNTIYF. In DNA form, the CDR3 reads TGTGCCAGCAGTTCAGTCCTCAGTGGAAACACCATATATTTT.

The rearrangement uses TRBV28 and TRBJ2-7, with 9 bases matching TRBD2. Germline CDR1 MDHEN, CDR2 SYDVKM. V was pared by 3 bases and J by 2 bases, with 8 bases of the junction left unmatched. The CDR3 runs 16 residues. This chain's CDR3 is CASSLGELAGAYEQYF. The DNA for the CDR3 is TGTGCCAGCAGTTTGGGGGAATTAGCGGGGGCCTACGAGCAGTACTTC.

This clone was seen a handful of times. This rearrangement joins TRBV3-1 (or the pseudogene TRBV3-2) to TRBJ2-5; tentatively, D is TRBD1 (6 bases). This CDR3 contains 15 residues. The V gene lost 6 bases and the J gene lost 5 bases, with 19 bases spanning the gap. Germline CDR1 LGHDT, CDR2 YNNKEL (reference sequence). CDR3 nucleotide sequence: TGTGCCAGCAGGCGCTTGACAGGCGCGGAGGAGACCCAGTACTTC. Translated: CASRRLTGAEETQYF.

In the case of this clone: Compared with germline, one end of the junction differs, possibly owing to a read error. J is TRBJ1-6 and V is TRBV19; D unresolved. Germline V CDR1 and CDR2: LNHDA, SQIVND (reference sequence). The CDR3 consists of 15 residues. Here the CDR3 DNA reads TGTGCCAGTAGGATAGGGAGCTCCTATAATTCACCCCTCCACTTT. Its translation: CASRIGSSYNSPLHF.

The chain has TRBV13 and TRBJ1-2; 11 nucleotides match TRBD1. CDR3 length: 14 amino acids. Germline-derived CDR1 and CDR2 are PRHDT and FYEKMQ (reference sequence). V trimming: 5 bases; J trimming: 5 bases; junction bases outside the gene matches: 4. CDR3 sequence: CASSLGTGGYGYTF. The DNA for the CDR3 is TGTGCCAGCAGCCTCGGGACAGGGGGATATGGCTACACCTTC.

The chain joins TRBV7-2 to TRBJ2-7; 11 nucleotides align to TRBD2. CDR1 is SGHTA and CDR2 is FQGNSA in the germline V gene. With 2 bases clipped from V and 9 bases from J, the junction kept 6 bases outside the gene matches. The CDR3 has 14 residues. The CDR3 protein is CASSLSLAGERQYF. The CDR3 region has the DNA TGTGCCAGCAGCTTATCACTAGCGGGAGAGAGGCAGTACTTC.

The J gene is TRBJ1-4, the V gene TRBV19, with a weak D call TRBD1 (5 bases). The CDR3 covers 14 residues. CDR1 and CDR2 from the germline V gene are LNHDA and SQIVND (reference sequence). V gave up 7 bases and J gave up 8 bases, with 17 bases separating them. The DNA of the CDR3 is TGTGCCAGTACCCAGGGTCCCGTTGGCGAAAAACTGTTTTTT. This encodes CASTQGPVGEKLFF.

The rearrangement uses TRBV27 and TRBJ2-7; 7 bases align to TRBD2. The CDR3 runs 14 residues. Germline V gene lookup returns CDR1 MNHEY and CDR2 SMNVEV (reference sequence). V lost 1 base to trimming and J lost 6 bases; unmatched junction nucleotides: 6. CDR3 DNA: TGTGCCAGCAGTTTATTTGTGGGAGGGATCGAGCAGTACTTC. Protein sequence: CASSLFVGGIEQYF.

The chain has TRBV4-2 and TRBJ1-2; 10 bases are a match to TRBD1. Germline V gene lookup returns CDR1 LGHNA and CDR2 YNFKEQ. This CDR3 region has 18 residues. V was clipped by 0 bases and J by 4 bases; unmatched bases: 11. CDR3 loop: CASSQEPMGTGVTYGYTF. DNA for the CDR3: TGTGCCAGCAGCCAAGAGCCCATGGGGACAGGGGTGACCTATGGCTACACCTTC.

The chain joins TRBV6-4 to TRBJ1-3; D perhaps matches TRBD1 (5 bases). CDR1 is MRHNA, CDR2 SNTAGT, per germline. CDR3 size: 14 residues. Deletions cut 2 bases from V and 5 bases from J, with 10 bases between. The CDR3 reads CASSDGTSRNTIYF. The CDR3 DNA sequence: TGTGCCAGCAGTGACGGGACTTCTAGAAACACCATATATTTT.

V and J are TRBV2 and TRBJ2-7; D remains unclear. V was trimmed by 2 bases and J by 3 bases, leaving 8 bases between them. CDR1 and CDR2 from the germline V gene are SNHLY and FYNNEI. This CDR3 spans 13 amino acids. CDR3 sequence: CASSETVYYEQYF. CDR3 bases: TGTGCCAGCAGTGAAACAGTATACTACGAGCAGTACTTC.

The rearrangement joins TRBV6-6 to TRBJ1-4, with TRBD1 matching 12 bases. This CDR3 region has 17 residues. With V trimmed by 5 bases and J by 8 bases, 12 bases remained unmatched. Germline V gene lookup returns CDR1 MNHNY and CDR2 SVGAGI (reference sequence). The CDR3 protein is CASSLTGTGGAGEKLFF. The CDR3 DNA follows: TGTGCCAGCAGTCTGACCGGGACAGGGGGCGCGGGGGAAAAACTGTTTTTT.

This sequence joins TRBV19 and TRBJ2-7, with 7 nucleotides matching TRBD1. With V trimmed by 5 bases and J by 3 bases, 13 bases remained unmatched. CDR3 length: 16 amino acids. Per the germline V gene, CDR1 is LNHDA and CDR2 is SQIVND (reference sequence). CDR3 region: CASSPRTGGGYYEQYF. DNA for the CDR3: TGTGCCAGTAGTCCTCGGACAGGTGGGGGATACTACGAGCAGTACTTC.

The chain employs TRBV5-6 and TRBJ2-7, with 9 bases lining up with TRBD2. Germline CDR1 is SGHDT and CDR2 is YYEEEE. V shed 4 bases, J shed 0 bases, and the junction held 11 bases outside the gene matches. The CDR3 is 17 residues long. CDR3 loop: CASSPLVTAGGSYEQYF. CDR3 in DNA: TGTGCCAGCAGCCCGCTCGTAACAGCGGGAGGCTCCTACGAGCAGTACTTC.

The chain combines TRBV11-3 with TRBJ1-1; no clear D gene. CDR3 length: 13 amino acids. The germline CDR1 and CDR2 sequences are SGHNT and YENEEA. The ends were cut back, 1 base at V and 8 bases at J, with 11 bases in the middle. The CDR3 DNA is TGTGCCAGCAGCTTAGGGCCTTCTAGGGAAGCTTTCTTT. It yields the protein CASSLGPSREAFF.

The CDR3 DNA reads TGCGCCAGCAGTGAGTCGGTTCGGAGGGGAACTGAAGCTTTCTTT. Translating gives CASSESVRRGTEAFF. V usage is TRBV10-2 and J usage is TRBJ1-1, with TRBD1 as a possible D gene (5 bases). The CDR3 contains 15 residues. Germline V CDR1 and CDR2: WSHSY, SAAADI. V was shortened by 0 bases and J by 5 bases, with 13 bases between the two germline ends.

The chain combines TRBV19 with TRBJ1-2; perhaps TRBD1 as D (5 bases). CDR1 is LNHDA, CDR2 SQIVND, per germline (reference sequence). The germline V and J ends were trimmed by 4 bases and 6 bases, with 24 bases remaining between them. CDR3 length: 17 amino acids. The CDR3 bases are TGTGCCAGTAGTAAAACGATACGGGACTGGACCCCGGATGGCTACACCTTC. This sequence encodes CASSKTIRDWTPDGYTF.

V gene TRBV19 combines with J gene TRBJ1-2; 8 nucleotides agree with TRBD1. Germline V gene lookup returns CDR1 LNHDA and CDR2 SQIVND (reference sequence). V dropped 3 bases and J dropped 7; count of bases not matched to a gene: 7. This CDR3 contains 14 residues. The CDR3 DNA reads TGTGCCAGTAGTATCGGACAGGGCGTTGGTGGCTACACCTTC. Translation: CASSIGQGVGGYTF.

The chain employs TRBV7-8 and TRBJ2-6; 7 positions agree with TRBD1. Germline lookup yields CDR1 SGHVS and CDR2 FQNEAQ. The V gene end was trimmed by 5 bases and the J gene end by 0 bases; junction bases not matched to a gene: 16. The length of the CDR3 is 20 residues. The CDR3 sequence: CASSKTQRTGLISGANVLTF. The CDR3 region has the DNA TGTGCCAGCAGCAAGACCCAGAGGACAGGACTTATCTCTGGGGCCAACGTCCTGACTTTC.

The V and J genes are TRBV11-2 and TRBJ2-7; 12 positions match TRBD2. The V and J ends lost 5 bases and 4 bases, in that order; junction bases with no gene match: 3. Germline-derived CDR1 and CDR2 are SGHAT and FQNNGV. This CDR3 has 14 amino acids. As DNA, the CDR3 is TGTGCCAGCAGCCGGACTAGCGGGATATACGAGCAGTACTTC. It encodes CASSRTSGIYEQYF.

J is TRBJ2-4 and V is TRBV9; TRBD2 is a possible D gene (7 bases). The CDR3 contains 16 residues. The V and J ends lost 4 bases and 8 bases respectively, with 22 bases between them. Germline-derived CDR1 and CDR2 are SGDLS and YYNGEE. The CDR3 spells CASSLQGGGTPDIQYF. The CDR3 region has the DNA TGTGCCAGCAGCCTCCAAGGGGGGGGGACACCCGACATTCAGTACTTC.

V gene TRBV7-9 combines with J gene TRBJ1-1; tentatively, D is TRBD1 (6 bases). Trimming removed 4 bases from V and 0 bases from J, with 12 bases in between. The germline gives CDR1 SEHNR, CDR2 FQNEAQ (reference sequence). This CDR3 has 15 amino acids. Here the CDR3 DNA reads TGTGCCAGCAGCTCGTACAGGGTTCTGAACACTGAAGCTTTCTTT. Translation gives CASSSYRVLNTEAFF.

V and J are TRBV5-1 and TRBJ2-7, with 7 bases identical to TRBD1. Germline V gene data show CDR1 as SGHRS and CDR2 as YFSETQ. This CDR3 region has 15 residues. V lost 0 bases to trimming and J lost 4 bases; unmatched junction nucleotides: 7. The CDR3 loop reads CASSLAGTARYEQYF. The CDR3 DNA follows: TGCGCCAGCAGCTTGGCCGGGACAGCGCGTTACGAGCAGTACTTC.

The chain joins TRBV7-6 to TRBJ2-7, with 11 bases fitting TRBD2. Per germline, CDR1 SGHVS and CDR2 FNYEAQ. The V segment lost 5 bases and the J segment 3 bases; nucleotides outside the gene matches: 6. The CDR3 is 15 amino acids. CDR3 loop: CASSILAGGGYEQYF. The CDR3 DNA reads TGTGCCAGCAGCATTCTAGCGGGGGGAGGCTACGAGCAGTACTTC. Variable domain in full (rest from reference TRBV7-6 and TRBJ2-7): GAGVSQSPRYKVTKRGQDVALRCDPISGHVSLYWYRQALGQGPEFLTYFNYEAQQDKSGLPNDRFSAERPEGSISTLTIQRTEQRDSAMYRCASSILAGGGYEQYFGPGTRLTVT.

V gene TRBV14 combines with J gene TRBJ1-1; 9 positions agree with TRBD1. The CDR3 sequence is 15 residues long. The germline V gene has CDR1 SGHDN and CDR2 FVKESK. V lost 4 bases to trimming and J lost 3 bases; unmatched junction nucleotides: 6. CDR3 nucleotide sequence: TGTGCCAGCAGCCCTCGGGGACAGGGCGACACTGAAGCTTTCTTT. As protein: CASSPRGQGDTEAFF.

The rearrangement links TRBV6-5 to TRBJ1-5; 11 positions agree with TRBD1. V lost 4 bases to trimming and J lost 3 bases; unmatched junction nucleotides: 5. The CDR3 covers 16 residues. Per the germline V gene, CDR1 is MNHEY and CDR2 is SVGAGI. The CDR3 nucleotides are TGTGCCAGCAGTTCCGGGACAGGGGGTAACAATCAGCCCCAGCATTTT. This sequence encodes CASSSGTGGNNQPQHF.

V and J are TRBV7-9 and TRBJ2-2; 7 nucleotides align to TRBD2. Germline-derived CDR1 and CDR2 are SEHNR and FQNEAQ (reference sequence). The CDR3 is made up of 18 amino acids. The trim removed 5 bases at V and 2 bases at J, leaving 14 bases unmatched. CDR3 residues: CASSPPGAGDPNTGELFF. The CDR3 DNA sequence: TGTGCCAGCAGCCCCCCCGGGGCGGGGGATCCAAACACCGGGGAGCTGTTTTTT. Looking up the rest from reference TRBV7-9 and TRBJ2-2 gives the full variable domain: DTGVSQNPRHKITKRGQNVTFRCDPISEHNRLYWYRQTLGQGPEFLTYFQNEAQLEKSRLLSDRFSAERPKGSFSTLEIQRTEQGDSAMYLCASSPPGAGDPNTGELFFGEGSRLTVL.